The entry below describes one T cell receptor (beta chain). This receptor's antigen is unknown. Per-base qualities were not stored, and no clone one base away is much larger. The library was generated by 5' RACE. The listed sequencing device is NextSeq 500. Unique molecular identifiers were attached to individual cDNA molecules in the TCR library protocol so that sequencing error and PCR bias could be corrected. Both TCR alpha and beta chains were sequenced, and tight co-correlation was observed between alpha and beta sequence abundances in each sample. The paper's data handling went like this. Decombinator V4 was used to annotate TCR sequences for V gene, J gene and CDR3. TCRs were defined as expanded if a significant change between any two time points was detected under a Poisson model with p below 0.0001. Abundances of TCRs were expressed as counts per million after normalisation to the total number of TCRs sequenced in each sample. TRAV1-2 paired with TRAJ12, TRAJ20 or TRAJ33 defined MAIT TCRs, while TRAV10 paired with TRAJ18 defined iNKT TCRs. VDJdb, accessed 1 November 2021, was searched for CMV, EBV and SARS-CoV-2 annotated TCRs, excluding TCRs annotated for multiple antigens. TCRdb passed the public sequencing reads through fastp at Q25 and MiXCR, retaining productive beta sequences. Every CDR3 protein is listed once, alongside the most common genes and DNA of its rows. What appears here as the V and J calls and clone size reflects TCRdb's work, not the paper's. The sample table records tens of thousands of distinct CDR3 sequences; roughly 18% of these occur just once. The ten largest clonotypes hold around 9.8% of the sample.

Set within a cohort of healthcare workers in London, UK, this nested case-control study involved weekly PCR testing of nasopharyngeal swabs along with blood sampling. Healthcare workers were recruited between 23 and 31 March 2020, during the week of the UK lockdown, and were followed weekly for up to roughly 15 weeks. Compared with germline, V lacks 3 bases and J lacks 7 bases; bases without a gene match: 2. CDR1 is given as WNHNN and CDR2 as SYGVQD, both from the germline V gene (reference sequence). The CDR3 spans 12 residues, from the cysteine through the phenylalanine. Just the 36-base CDR3 DNA is kept, in frame starting at base 1. This record comes from a study of early T cells in non-severe SARS-CoV-2 infection (dated by TCRdb to about 2021). Study-wide context: Because TCR sequencing was done on bulk RNA from unsorted whole blood, the alpha and beta chains could not be paired.

Overall study outcomes, separate from this receptor: VDJdb matching was skewed toward anti-spike CD8 responses and likely underestimated virus-specific expansions by missing private and CD4 specificities.

Sequencing used whole blood, obtained at baseline. The origin of this receptor is an adult who was a healthcare worker with PCR-confirmed SARS-CoV-2 infection or an uninfected control (not recorded which). The chain uses TRBV10-1 and TRBJ2-7, with TRBD1 identical over 8 junction bases. DNA sequence: TGCGCCAGCAGTGACAGGGGGCAAGAGCAGTACTTC. This encodes CASSDRGQEQYF.